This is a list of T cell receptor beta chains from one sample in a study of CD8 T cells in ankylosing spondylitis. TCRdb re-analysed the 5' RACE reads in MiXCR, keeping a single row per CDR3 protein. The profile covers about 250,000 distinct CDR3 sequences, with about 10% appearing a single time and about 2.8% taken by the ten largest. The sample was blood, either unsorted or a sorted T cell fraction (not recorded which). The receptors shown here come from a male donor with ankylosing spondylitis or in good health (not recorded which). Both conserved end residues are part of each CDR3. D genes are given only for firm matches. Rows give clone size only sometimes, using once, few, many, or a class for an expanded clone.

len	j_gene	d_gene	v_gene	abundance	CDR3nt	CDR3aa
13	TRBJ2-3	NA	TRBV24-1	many	TGTGCCACCAGTAGTTATGACACAGATACGCAGTATTTT	CATSSYDTDTQYF
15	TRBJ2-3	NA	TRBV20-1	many	TGCAGTGCTAGAGATCTGAGGCCCCTTACAGATACGCAGTATTTT	CSARDLRPLTDTQYF
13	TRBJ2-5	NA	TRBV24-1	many	TGTGCCACTCAAGGGGCCGACCGGGAGACCCAGTACTTC	CATQGADRETQYF
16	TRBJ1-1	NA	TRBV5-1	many	TGCGCCAGCAGCTTTATTGCGAATCCAGGGGACACTGAAGCTTTCTTT	CASSFIANPGDTEAFF
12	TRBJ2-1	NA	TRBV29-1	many	TGCAGCGTTTACCCAGGGGGGAATGAGCAGTTCTTC	CSVYPGGNEQFF
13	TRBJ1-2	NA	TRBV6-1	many	TGTGCCAGCAGACTTATTAATGGAGGCGGCTACACCTTC	CASRLINGGGYTF
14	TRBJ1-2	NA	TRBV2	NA	TGTGCCAGCCAGGGGCACGACTCTCACTATGGCTACACCTTC	CASQGHDSHYGYTF
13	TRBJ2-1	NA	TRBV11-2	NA	TGTGCCAGCAGCTCCTTAATAAAGAATGAGCAGTTCTTC	CASSSLIKNEQFF
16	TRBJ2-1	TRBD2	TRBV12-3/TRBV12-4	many	TGTGCCAGCAGGGATACAGGCGGGAGCTCCTACAATGAGCAGTTCTTC	CASRDTGGSSYNEQFF
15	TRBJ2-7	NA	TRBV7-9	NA	TGTGCCAGCAGCTTTCGGAGAGGGAGCTCCTACGAGCAGTACTTC	CASSFRRGSSYEQYF
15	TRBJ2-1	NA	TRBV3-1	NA	TGTGCCAGCTGCAAGCCGGTCCAATGGAACAATGAGCAGTTCTTC	CASCKPVQWNNEQFF
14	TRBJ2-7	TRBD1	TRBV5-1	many	TGCGCCAGCAGCTTGGGACAGGGGGCTTGGGAGCAGTACTTC	CASSLGQGAWEQYF
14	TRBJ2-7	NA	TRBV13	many	TGTGCCAGCAGCCCCAGGGACCACTCCTACGAGCAGTACTTC	CASSPRDHSYEQYF
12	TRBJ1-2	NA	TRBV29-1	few	TGCAGCGTCGACGGGGCTAACTATGGCTACACCTTC	CSVDGANYGYTF
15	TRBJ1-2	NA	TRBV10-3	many	TGTGCCATCAGTGAGTCCGGTTTAGCTAACTATGGCTACACCTTC	CAISESGLANYGYTF
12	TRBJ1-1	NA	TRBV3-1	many	TGTGCCAGCAGCCCCGGTCTGTCTGAAGCTTTCTTT	CASSPGLSEAFF
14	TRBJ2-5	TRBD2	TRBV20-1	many	TGCAGTGCTAAAGGACTAGCGGGACGAGAGACCCAGTACTTC	CSAKGLAGRETQYF
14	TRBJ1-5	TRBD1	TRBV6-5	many	TGTGCCAGCAGTTCCTCAGGGGGCCATCAGCCCCAGCATTTT	CASSSSGGHQPQHF
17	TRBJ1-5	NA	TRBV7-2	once	TGTGCCAGCAGCTTAGGGCCATACCGACAGGACAATCAGCCCCAGCATTTT	CASSLGPYRQDNQPQHF
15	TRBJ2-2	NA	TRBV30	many	TGTGCCTGGAGTTTGGAGGACAGTAACACCGGGGAGCTGTTTTTT	CAWSLEDSNTGELFF
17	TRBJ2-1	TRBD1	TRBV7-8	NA	TGTGCCAGCAGCTCCCGAACCGGGACAGGGAGCTACAATGAGCAGTTCTTC	CASSSRTGTGSYNEQFF
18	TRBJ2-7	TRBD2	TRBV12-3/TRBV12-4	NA	TGTGCCAGCAGTTATAGGACTAGCGGGAGGGCCAGTCGCTACGAGCAGTACTTC	CASSYRTSGRASRYEQYF
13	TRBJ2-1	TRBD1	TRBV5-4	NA	TGTGCCAGCACCGGGACAGAGTACAATGAGCAGTTCTTC	CASTGTEYNEQFF
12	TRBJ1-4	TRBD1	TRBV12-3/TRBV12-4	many	TGTGCCAGCACCTTAGGACAGGAGAAACTGTTTTTT	CASTLGQEKLFF
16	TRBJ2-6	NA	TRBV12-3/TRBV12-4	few	TGTGCCAGCAGTTTGGGGGCAGGCGCAGGGGCCAACGTCCTGACTTTC	CASSLGAGAGANVLTF
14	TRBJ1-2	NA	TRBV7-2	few	TGTGCCAGCACCCGAGAGGGCCAGGAGTATGGCTACACCTTC	CASTREGQEYGYTF
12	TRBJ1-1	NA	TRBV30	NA	TGCGCTGGAGCGGCAGGGCCCACTGAAGCTTTCTTT	CAGAAGPTEAFF
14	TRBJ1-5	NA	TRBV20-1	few	TGCAGTGCTAGACCCATTAATAGCAATCAGCCCCAGCATTTT	CSARPINSNQPQHF
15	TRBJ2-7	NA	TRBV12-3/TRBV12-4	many	TGTGCCAGCAGTTTACAACGCCCCCCGAGCCACGAGCAGTACTTC	CASSLQRPPSHEQYF
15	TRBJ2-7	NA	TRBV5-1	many	TGCGCCAGCAGCCCCGGGGCAGGATTATCCTACGAGCAGTACTTC	CASSPGAGLSYEQYF
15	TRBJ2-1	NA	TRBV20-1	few	TGCAGTGCCGTCGGGCGGGACCTCTCCTACAATGAGCAGTTCTTC	CSAVGRDLSYNEQFF